One and the same sample provided the 18 T cell receptor beta chains below, sequenced in a study of regulatory T cells in long-lasting Graves disease. Time point of the sample: newly diagnosed GD, antithyroid drugs for less than 3 months. RNA isolated from PBMCs was used to make the TCR library. Researchers made TCR beta libraries by using iRepertoire HTBI primers and running Arm-PCR on CDR3 regions. One entry per CDR3 protein, called by TCRdb with MiXCR from the multiplex PCR reads. The table includes some 410,000 distinct CDR3 sequences, less than 20% detected once. A further study also used this sample, focusing on T cells in Graves' hyperthyroidism and ophthalmopathy.

Here the sequenced sample was peripheral blood mononuclear cells (PBMCs), taken at new diagnosis, from a patient treated with antithyroid drugs. The source is a woman between 25 and 40 years old with Graves disease.

This clonotype occurred a few times. The missing conserved phenylalanine or tryptophan at the end of this CDR3 makes a read error likely. Because the CDR3's place on the DNA is in doubt, the DNA is left out and the CDR3 is given as listed by TCRdb. This chain uses TRBV27 with TRBJ2-1; TRBD2, the table's D call, was not compared with the DNA. 12 amino acids form the CDR3, both terminal residues included. Per germline, CDR1 MNHEY and CDR2 SMNVEV (reference sequence). CDR3: CASSSTSGRAIL.

The chain employs TRBV14 and TRBJ2-1, with D unresolved. The CDR3 totals 15 residues. Germline lookup yields CDR1 SGHDN and CDR2 FVKESK. Trimming took 0 bases from V and 13 from J, leaving 19 bases between them. As DNA, the CDR3 is TGTGCCAGCAGCCAAGATCATATCGGCCTTCCGAAACAGTTCTTC. Encoded protein: CASSQDHIGLPKQFF.

Many counts were recorded for this clonotype. The rearrangement uses TRBV5-1 and TRBJ2-6; D is ambiguous. Germline V CDR1 and CDR2: SGHRS, YFSETQ. V was clipped by 1 base and J by 2 bases, with 13 bases between them. This CDR3 region has 17 residues. Written as DNA, the CDR3 is TGCGCCAGCAGCTTGCCCCCCACCGGAACTGGGGCCAACGTCCTGACTTTC. Its translation is CASSLPPTGTGANVLTF. Looking up the rest from reference TRBV5-1 and TRBJ2-6 gives the full variable domain: KAGVTQTPRYLIKTRGQQVTLSCSPISGHRSVSWYQQTPGQGLQFLFEYFSETQRNKGNFPGRFSGRQFSNSRSEMNVSTLELGDSALYLCASSLPPTGTGANVLTFGAGSRLTVL.

V gene TRBV27 combines with J gene TRBJ1-1, with unresolved D. The CDR3 sequence is 12 residues long. In germline, CDR1 is MNHEY, CDR2 SMNVEV (reference sequence). V was cut by 6 bases and J by 1 base, with 6 bases left in between. CDR3 nucleotide sequence: TGTGCCAGCAGAAAAGGGAACACTGAAGCTTTCTTT. Translating it yields CASRKGNTEAFF.

This clonotype was seen only a few times. This chain links TRBV10-3 with TRBJ1-6; TRBD1 matches at 12 bases. The CDR3 is 15 amino acids. J gave up 7 bases and V 7 bases, and 5 bases lay outside the gene matches. Germline-derived CDR1 and CDR2 are ENHRY and SYGVKD. The CDR3 loop is CAIKGQGANNSPLHF. CDR3 DNA sequence: TGTGCCATCAAGGGACAGGGGGCGAACAATTCACCCCTCCACTTT.

This clonotype was detected only a few times. The V gene is TRBV20-1, the J gene TRBJ2-5, with D perhaps matching TRBD2 (6 bases). The CDR3 totals 10 residues. Germline CDR1 and CDR2: DFQATT and SNEGSKA (reference sequence). V was shortened by 6 bases and J by 5 bases, with 7 bases between the two germline ends. The DNA for the CDR3 is TGCAGTGCCAGCGGGGAGACCCAGTACTTC. The encoded protein is CSASGETQYF.

V is TRBV2 and J is TRBJ1-2, with D possibly TRBD1 on 5 matching bases. The CDR3 totals 14 residues. CDR1 SNHLY and CDR2 FYNNEI come from the germline V gene. V dropped 5 bases and J dropped 4 bases, with 14 bases sitting between them. CDR3 coding DNA: TGTGCCAGCAGTTACTCTGAGGGGAGCTATGGCTACACCTTC. It specifies CASSYSEGSYGYTF.

The CDR3 spells CASSLQLAGGRQFF. CDR3 sequence (DNA): TGCGCCAGCAGCTTACAACTAGCGGGAGGGCGCCAGTTCTTC. This sequence joins TRBV5-1 and TRBJ2-1; TRBD2 aligns across 13 bases. The ends lost 2 bases at V and 13 bases at J; junction bases unmatched: 6. Germline values: CDR1 SGHRS, CDR2 YFSETQ. This CDR3 contains 14 residues.

This clonotype turned up a few times. This rearrangement joins TRBV30 to TRBJ2-1; 9 nucleotides match TRBD2. There are 16 residues in the CDR3. Losses at the gene ends were 0 bases for V and 2 bases for J; bases not matched to a gene: 5. Germline CDR1 and CDR2: GTSNPN and SVGIG (reference sequence). In DNA, the CDR3 is TGTGCCTGGAGTGTTAGCGGGAGTTTTCCCTACAATGAGCAGTTCTTC. Protein: CAWSVSGSFPYNEQFF.

The table lists this clonotype with many counts. The chain links TRBV28 to TRBJ2-7; D not resolved. Per the germline V gene, CDR1 is MDHEN and CDR2 is SYDVKM. V was cut by 4 bases and J by 4 bases, with 14 bases left in between. The CDR3 is made up of 14 amino acids. The CDR3 loop reads CASSSLSGWYEQYF. CDR3 in DNA: TGTGCCAGCAGTTCCCTATCTGGCTGGTACGAGCAGTACTTC.

This clonotype was seen repeatedly, ten times or more. J is TRBJ2-1 and V is TRBV20-1, with TRBD2 matching 8 bases. The CDR3 consists of 16 residues. After removal of 1 base from V and 7 bases from J, the junction contained 12 bases not matched to a gene. Germline assignment: CDR1 DFQATT and CDR2 SNEGSKA (reference sequence). The DNA for the CDR3 is TGCAGTGCTAGAGTCCCTAGGGCGGGAGGTGCAAATGAGCAGTTCTTC. This sequence encodes CSARVPRAGGANEQFF.

Concerning this clonotype: This clone may be a read error of a much larger clone one base away. The rearrangement links TRBV18 to TRBJ1-4; D gene ambiguous. The CDR3 is made up of 13 amino acids. CDR1 KGHSH and CDR2 LQKENI come from the germline V gene. CDR3 in DNA: TGTGCCAGCTCACCCACTGTTGGGGAAAAACTGCTTTTT. It is translated as CASSPTVGEKLLF.

This chain links TRBV6-2 or TRBV6-3 with TRBJ1-2, with 8 bases lining up with TRBD1. The germline gives CDR1 MNHEY, CDR2 SVGEGT. The CDR3 loop spans 15 amino acids. Losses at the gene ends were 8 bases for V and 1 base for J; bases not matched to a gene: 9. This chain's CDR3 is CASFRSGQVNYGYTF. The CDR3 coding sequence is TGTGCCAGCTTCCGCTCGGGACAGGTTAACTATGGCTACACCTTC.

This clonotype was observed many times. The rearrangement uses TRBV6-1 and TRBJ2-1; TRBD1 aligns across 7 bases. Germline trimming cut 6 bases from V and 1 base from J; bases unmatched to any gene: 6. The CDR3 extends over 15 amino acids. The germline V gene has CDR1 MNHNS and CDR2 SASEGT. CDR3 DNA sequence: TGTGCCAGCAGCGATCCACAGGGGTCCTACAATGAGCAGTTCTTC. This encodes CASSDPQGSYNEQFF.

Ten or more counts support this clonotype. The V call is TRBV12-3 or TRBV12-4, the J call TRBJ2-7; 11 bases agree with TRBD2. CDR3 size: 14 residues. Trimming removed 6 bases from V and 1 base from J; junction bases left unmatched: 2. The CDR3 DNA is TGTGCCAGCAGACTAGCGGGAGAATCCTACGAGCAGTACTTC. Its protein product is CASRLAGESYEQYF.

This clonotype came up many times. The chain couples TRBV12-3 or TRBV12-4 to TRBJ2-1; TRBD1 agrees at 9 bases. This CDR3 spans 17 amino acids. V lost 2 bases, J lost 9 bases, and 14 bases stayed unmatched. This chain's CDR3 is CASSLNGPNPGQGEQFF. In nucleotides, the CDR3 is TGTGCCAGCAGTTTAAATGGTCCAAACCCGGGACAGGGTGAGCAGTTCTTC.

This clonotype appeared a few times. The chain links TRBV2 to TRBJ1-4; the D is unclear. Germline V gene lookup returns CDR1 SNHLY and CDR2 FYNNEI. The V end was cut by 4 bases, the J end by 4 bases, with 7 bases between. The CDR3 covers 13 residues. The CDR3 DNA sequence: TGTGCCAGCAGTGCCCTAAGTAATGAAAAACTGTTTTTT. This codes for CASSALSNEKLFF.

V gene TRBV6-2 or TRBV6-3 combines with J gene TRBJ1-5; D is unresolved. Germline values: CDR1 MNHEY, CDR2 SVGEGT. The CDR3 extends over 16 amino acids. The V end was cut by 5 bases, the J end by 7 bases, with 21 bases between. CDR3 coding DNA: TGTGCCAGCAGTCAGTCTTTGGGGAGCGGAGGACAGCCCCAGCATTTT. Protein sequence: CASSQSLGSGGQPQHF.